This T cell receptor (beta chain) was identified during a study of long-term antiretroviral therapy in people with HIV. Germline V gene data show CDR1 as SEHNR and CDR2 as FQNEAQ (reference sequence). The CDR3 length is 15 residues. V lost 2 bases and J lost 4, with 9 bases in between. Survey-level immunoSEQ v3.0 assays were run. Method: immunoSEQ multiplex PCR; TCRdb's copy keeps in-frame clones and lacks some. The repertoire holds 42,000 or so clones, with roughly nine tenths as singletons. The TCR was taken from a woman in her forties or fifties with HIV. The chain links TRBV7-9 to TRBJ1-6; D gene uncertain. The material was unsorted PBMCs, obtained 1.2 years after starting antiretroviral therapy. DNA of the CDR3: TGTGCCAGCAGCTTAACGGACGCGTATAATTCACCCCTCCACTTT. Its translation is CASSLTDAYNSPLHF.